Sequencing of this T cell receptor (beta chain) was carried out in a study of blood T cell repertoires in COVID-19. Study-wide background: Nucleic acid was either cDNA or gDNA, and it came from T cells, B-cell-depleted T cells, or PBMCs.

V was trimmed by 2 bases and J by 7 bases, leaving 12 bases between them. The germline V gene has CDR1 SGHVS and CDR2 FQNEAQ. CDR3 length: 15 amino acids. Profiling relied on immunoSEQ multiplex PCR, and the TCRdb table lists in-frame clones only, not all of them. The sample shows roughly 150,000 clones, around 81% of them seen only once. Self-reported history from a screening survey and questionnaire set each donor's cohort. Cohort 3 donors counted as recovered after two negative PCRs, clearance, or resolved symptoms. This clone has a handful of counts. This chain uses TRBV7-8 with TRBJ1-6; possible D gene TRBD1, 6 bases. Sequencing input: PBMCs or T cells enriched from blood (not recorded which). The receptor's source is a man between 35 and 55 years old who had recovered from COVID-19. The CDR3, as DNA: TGTGCCAGCAGCTTAAGCCTCGACAGGAATTCACCCCTCCACTTT. This codes for CASSLSLDRNSPLHF. Complete variable domain (other parts from reference TRBV7-8 and TRBJ1-6): GAGVSQSPRYKVAKRGQDVALRCDPISGHVSLFWYQQALGQGPEFLTYFQNEAQLDKSGLPSDRFFAERPEGSVSTLKIQRTQQEDSAVYLCASSLSLDRNSPLHFGNGTRLTVT.